This T cell receptor (beta chain) derives from a study of blood T cells in healthy people across ages. Findings and limits, study-wide: Strong correlation was found linking TCR beta diversity to naive T cell percentage.

For this clonotype: Its antigen is currently unknown.

Combining a sample-barcoded 5' primer with a J-beta primer mix, a second PCR ran for roughly 7 to 11 cycles. TCRdb independently ran MiXCR on the 5' RACE reads; one entry per CDR3 protein. The table lists over 1,300,000 distinct CDR3 sequences, approximately 59% of them singletons. Germline V gene lookup returns CDR1 MNHEY and CDR2 SMNVEV (reference sequence). The CDR3 is made up of 11 amino acids. Input material: blood. The TCR sequence derives from a man in his late teens or twenties in good health. This chain links TRBV27 with TRBJ2-7, with a possible D match to TRBD1 (6 bases). As DNA, the CDR3 is TGTGCGACAGGAAGAACCTACGAGCAGTACTTC. Protein product: CATGRTYEQYF.